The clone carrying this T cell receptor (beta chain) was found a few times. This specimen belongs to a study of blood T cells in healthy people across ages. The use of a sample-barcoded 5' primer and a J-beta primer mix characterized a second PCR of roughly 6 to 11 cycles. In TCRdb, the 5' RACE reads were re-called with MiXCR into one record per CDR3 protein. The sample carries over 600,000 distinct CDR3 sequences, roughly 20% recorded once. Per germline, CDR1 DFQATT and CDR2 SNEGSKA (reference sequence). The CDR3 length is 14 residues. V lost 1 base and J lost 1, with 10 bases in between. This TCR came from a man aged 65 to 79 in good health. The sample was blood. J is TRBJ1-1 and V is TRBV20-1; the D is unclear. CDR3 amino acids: CSARVSLWNTEAFF. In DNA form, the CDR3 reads TGCAGTGCTAGAGTCTCCCTCTGGAACACTGAAGCTTTCTTT.